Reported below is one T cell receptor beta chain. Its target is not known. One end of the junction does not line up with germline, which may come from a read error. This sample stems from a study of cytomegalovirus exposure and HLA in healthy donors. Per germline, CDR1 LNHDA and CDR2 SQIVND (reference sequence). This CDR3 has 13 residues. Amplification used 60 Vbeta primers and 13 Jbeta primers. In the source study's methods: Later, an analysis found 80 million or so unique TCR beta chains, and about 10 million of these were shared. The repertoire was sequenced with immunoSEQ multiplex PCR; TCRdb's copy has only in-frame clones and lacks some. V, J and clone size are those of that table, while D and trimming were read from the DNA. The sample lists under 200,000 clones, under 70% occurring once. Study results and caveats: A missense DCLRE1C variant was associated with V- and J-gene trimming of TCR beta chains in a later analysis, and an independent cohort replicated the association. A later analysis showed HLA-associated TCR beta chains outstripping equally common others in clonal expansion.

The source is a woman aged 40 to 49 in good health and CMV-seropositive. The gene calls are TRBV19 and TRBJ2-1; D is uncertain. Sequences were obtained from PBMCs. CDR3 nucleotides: TGTGCCAGTAGTATTCAGACTTACAATGAGCAGCTCTTC. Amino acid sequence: CASSIQTYNEQLF. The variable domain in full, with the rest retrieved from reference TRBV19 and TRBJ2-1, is DGGITQSPKYLFRKEGQNVTLSCEQNLNHDAMYWYRQDPGQGLRLIYYSQIVNDFQKGDIAEGYSVSREKKESFPLTVTSAQKNPTAFYLCASSIQTYNEQLFGPGTRLTVL.